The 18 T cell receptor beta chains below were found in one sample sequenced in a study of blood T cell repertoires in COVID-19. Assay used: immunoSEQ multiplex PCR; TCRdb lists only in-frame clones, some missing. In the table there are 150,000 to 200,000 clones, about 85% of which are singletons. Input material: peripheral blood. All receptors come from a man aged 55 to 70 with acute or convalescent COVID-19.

CDR3 protein: CASSYRTGGGNTIYF. CDR3 DNA sequence: TGTGCCAGCAGTTACAGAACGGGGGGAGGAAACACCATATATTTT. The rearrangement uses TRBV6-6 and TRBJ1-3, with D maybe TRBD1 (5 bases). Per the germline V gene, CDR1 is MNHNY and CDR2 is SVGAGI (reference sequence). CDR3 length equals 15 residues. V was pared by 2 bases and J by 4 bases, with 12 bases between.

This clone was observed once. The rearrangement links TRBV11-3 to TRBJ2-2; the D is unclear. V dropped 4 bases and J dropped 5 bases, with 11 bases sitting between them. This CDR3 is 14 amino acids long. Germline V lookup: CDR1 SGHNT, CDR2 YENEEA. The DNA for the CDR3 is TGTGCCAGCAGCTCGAGTGATCCAACCGGGGAGCTGTTTTTT. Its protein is CASSSSDPTGELFF.

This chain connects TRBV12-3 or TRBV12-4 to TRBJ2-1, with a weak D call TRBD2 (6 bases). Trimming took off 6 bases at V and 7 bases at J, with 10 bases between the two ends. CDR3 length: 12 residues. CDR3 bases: TGTGCCAGCAGGAGTGGGGGGAATGAGCAGTTCTTC. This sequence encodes CASRSGGNEQFF.

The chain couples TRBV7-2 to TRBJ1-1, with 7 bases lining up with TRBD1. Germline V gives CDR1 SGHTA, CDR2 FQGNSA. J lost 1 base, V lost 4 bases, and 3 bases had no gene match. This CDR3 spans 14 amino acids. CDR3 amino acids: CASSSGQPNTEAFF. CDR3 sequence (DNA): TGTGCCAGCAGCTCGGGACAGCCGAACACTGAAGCTTTCTTT.

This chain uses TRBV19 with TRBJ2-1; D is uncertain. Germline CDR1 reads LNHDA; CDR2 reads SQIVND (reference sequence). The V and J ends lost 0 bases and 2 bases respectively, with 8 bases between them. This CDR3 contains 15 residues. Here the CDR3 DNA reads TGTGCCAGTAGTATAGACACAGACCCCTACAATGAGCAGTTCTTC. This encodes CASSIDTDPYNEQFF.

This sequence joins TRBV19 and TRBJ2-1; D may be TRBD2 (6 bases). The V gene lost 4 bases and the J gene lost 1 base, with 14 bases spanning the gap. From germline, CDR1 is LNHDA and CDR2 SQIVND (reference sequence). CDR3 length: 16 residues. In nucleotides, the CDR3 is TGTGCCAGTAGTAAACGGGGCGGGACTTCCTACAATGAGCAGTTCTTC. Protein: CASSKRGGTSYNEQFF.

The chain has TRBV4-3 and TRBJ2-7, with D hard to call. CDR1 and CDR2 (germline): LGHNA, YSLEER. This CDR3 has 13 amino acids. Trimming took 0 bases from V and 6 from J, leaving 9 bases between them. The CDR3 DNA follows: TGCGCCAGCAGCCAAGATATGGCTGTCGAGCAGTACTTC. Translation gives CASSQDMAVEQYF.

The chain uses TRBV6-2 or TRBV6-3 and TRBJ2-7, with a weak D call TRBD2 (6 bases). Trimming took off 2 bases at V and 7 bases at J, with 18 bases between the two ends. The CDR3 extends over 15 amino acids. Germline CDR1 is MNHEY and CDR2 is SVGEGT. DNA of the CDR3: TGTGCCAGCAGTTACGGGGACTTTCGGGTAGGAGAGCAGTACTTC. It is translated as CASSYGDFRVGEQYF.

The CDR3, as DNA: TGCGCCAGCAGCTTGGAGGCGGGCTACGAGCAGTACTTC. As protein: CASSLEAGYEQYF. The chain recombines TRBV5-1 with TRBJ2-7; possible D gene TRBD2, 5 bases. Trimming left V 0 bases short and J 3 bases short, with 7 bases between. Germline V lookup: CDR1 SGHRS, CDR2 YFSETQ. CDR3 length: 13 residues.

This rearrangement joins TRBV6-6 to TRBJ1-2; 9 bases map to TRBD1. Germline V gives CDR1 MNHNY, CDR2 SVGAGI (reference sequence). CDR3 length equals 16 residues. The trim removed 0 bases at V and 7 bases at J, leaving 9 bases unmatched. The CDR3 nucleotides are TGTGCCAGCAGTTACTCCGTGACAGGGGGGCTAGGTGGCTACACCTTC. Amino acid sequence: CASSYSVTGGLGGYTF.

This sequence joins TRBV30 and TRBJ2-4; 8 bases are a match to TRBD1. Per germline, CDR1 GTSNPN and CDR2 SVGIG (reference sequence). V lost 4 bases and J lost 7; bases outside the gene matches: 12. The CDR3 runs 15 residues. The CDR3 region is CAWTASPGGTNIQYF. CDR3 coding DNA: TGTGCCTGGACCGCGAGCCCAGGGGGCACGAACATTCAGTACTTC.

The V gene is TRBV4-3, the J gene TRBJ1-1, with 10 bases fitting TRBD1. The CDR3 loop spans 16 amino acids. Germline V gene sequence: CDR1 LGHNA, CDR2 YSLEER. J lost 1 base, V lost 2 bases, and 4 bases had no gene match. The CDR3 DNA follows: TGCGCCAGCAGCCAATCGACAGGGGGCCGGAACACTGAAGCTTTCTTT. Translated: CASSQSTGGRNTEAFF.

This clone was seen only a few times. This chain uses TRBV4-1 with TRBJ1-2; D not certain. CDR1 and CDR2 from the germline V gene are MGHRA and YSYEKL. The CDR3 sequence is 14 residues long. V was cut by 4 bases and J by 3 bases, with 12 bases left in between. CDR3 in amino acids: CASSPPGAYYGYTF. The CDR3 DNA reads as TGCGCCAGCAGCCCGCCCGGAGCTTACTATGGCTACACCTTC.

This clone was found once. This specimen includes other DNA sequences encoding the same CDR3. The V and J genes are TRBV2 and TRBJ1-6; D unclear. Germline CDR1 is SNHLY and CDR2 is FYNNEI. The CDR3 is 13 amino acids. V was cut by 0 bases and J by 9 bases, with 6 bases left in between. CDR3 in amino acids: CASSEARGSPLHF. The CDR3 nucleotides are TGTGCCAGCAGTGAAGCGCGGGGTTCACCCCTCCACTTT.

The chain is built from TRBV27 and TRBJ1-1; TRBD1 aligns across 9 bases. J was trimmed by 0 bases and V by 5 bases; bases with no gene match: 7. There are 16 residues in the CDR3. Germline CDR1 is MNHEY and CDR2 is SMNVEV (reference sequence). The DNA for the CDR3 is TGTGCCAGCAGTCCCGGACAGGGGTTGATGAACACTGAAGCTTTCTTT. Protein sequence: CASSPGQGLMNTEAFF.

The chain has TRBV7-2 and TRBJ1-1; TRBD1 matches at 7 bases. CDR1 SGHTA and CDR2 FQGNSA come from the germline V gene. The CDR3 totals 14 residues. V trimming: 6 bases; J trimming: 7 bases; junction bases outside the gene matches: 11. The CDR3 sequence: CASRPEGGAGEAFF. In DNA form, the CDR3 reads TGTGCCAGCAGGCCCGAAGGGGGCGCGGGTGAAGCTTTCTTT.

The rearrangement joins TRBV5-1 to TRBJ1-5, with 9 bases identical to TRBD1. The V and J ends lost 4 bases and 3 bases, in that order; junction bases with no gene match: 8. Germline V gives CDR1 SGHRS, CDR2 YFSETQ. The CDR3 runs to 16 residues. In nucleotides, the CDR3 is TGCGCCAGCAGCCCCTATGGGACAGGGAACAATCAGCCCCAGCATTTT. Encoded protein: CASSPYGTGNNQPQHF.

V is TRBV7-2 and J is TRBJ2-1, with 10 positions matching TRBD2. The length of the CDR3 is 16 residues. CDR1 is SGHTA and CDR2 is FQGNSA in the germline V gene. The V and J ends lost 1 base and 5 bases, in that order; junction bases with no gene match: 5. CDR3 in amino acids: CASSLGLAGGDNEQFF. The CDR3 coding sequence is TGTGCCAGCAGCTTAGGTTTAGCGGGAGGTGACAATGAGCAGTTCTTC.